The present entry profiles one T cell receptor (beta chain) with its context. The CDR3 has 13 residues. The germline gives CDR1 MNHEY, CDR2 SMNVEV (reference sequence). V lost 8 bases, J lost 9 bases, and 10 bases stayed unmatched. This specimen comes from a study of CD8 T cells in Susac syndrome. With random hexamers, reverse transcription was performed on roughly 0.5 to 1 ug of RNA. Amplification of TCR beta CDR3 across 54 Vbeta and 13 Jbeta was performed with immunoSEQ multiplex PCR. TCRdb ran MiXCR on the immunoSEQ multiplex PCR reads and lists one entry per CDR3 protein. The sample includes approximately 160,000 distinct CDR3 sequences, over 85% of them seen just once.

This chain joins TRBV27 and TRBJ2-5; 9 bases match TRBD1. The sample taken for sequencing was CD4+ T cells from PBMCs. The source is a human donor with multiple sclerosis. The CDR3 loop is CASGRQGEQAQYF. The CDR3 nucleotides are TGTGCCAGCGGCAGACAGGGGGAACAGGCCCAGTACTTC.